Shown below are 27 T cell receptor beta chains from a single sample sequenced in a study of T-cell memory formation after mild COVID-19. TCRdb ran MiXCR on the 5' RACE reads and lists one entry per CDR3 protein. The sample includes about 350,000 distinct CDR3 sequences, about 13% of them seen just once. Sequencing input: PBMCs or a T cell subset sorted from them (not recorded which). Receptors were obtained from a man aged 18-30 years who had mild COVID-19 (a few samples of this study predate the infection). Cell type and time point are not known.

J is TRBJ1-4 and V is TRBV20-1, with D hard to call. Deletions cut 0 bases from V and 0 bases from J, with 8 bases between. Germline assignment: CDR1 DFQATT and CDR2 SNEGSKA (reference sequence). The CDR3 is made up of 15 amino acids. The CDR3 region is CSARDRTATNEKLFF. The CDR3 coding sequence is TGCAGTGCTAGAGATAGGACCGCAACTAATGAAAAACTGTTTTTT.

This chain links TRBV4-2 with TRBJ1-2; possibly TRBD1 for D (5 bases). Per germline, CDR1 LGHNA and CDR2 YNFKEQ. This CDR3 is built from 13 residues. V gave up 2 bases and J gave up 7 bases, with 11 bases separating them. The DNA of the CDR3 is TGTGCCAGCAGCCAATCCCCGGACATTGGCTACACCTTC. Translating gives CASSQSPDIGYTF.

This chain links TRBV6-6 with TRBJ2-2; TRBD2 agrees at 10 bases. Trimming took 6 bases from V and 4 from J; bases not matched to a gene: 8. The CDR3 totals 16 residues. Germline CDR1 and CDR2: MNHNY and SVGAGI (reference sequence). Written as DNA, the CDR3 is TGTGCCAGCAGCGAATTCGGGACTAGCGCCACCGGGGAGCTGTTTTTT. Its protein is CASSEFGTSATGELFF.

This clonotype was recorded a few times. This rearrangement joins TRBV10-3 to TRBJ2-5; 7 nucleotides match TRBD2. Germline CDR1 and CDR2: ENHRY and SYGVKD. J gave up 2 bases and V 6 bases, and 6 bases lay outside the gene matches. CDR3 length equals 14 residues. Here the CDR3 reads CAIRGREAQETQYF. For the CDR3, the DNA is TGTGCCATCAGGGGCCGGGAGGCGCAAGAGACCCAGTACTTC.

This clonotype turned up a few times. J is TRBJ1-1 and V is TRBV7-9; D not certain. Germline V CDR1 and CDR2: SEHNR, FQNEAQ (reference sequence). The CDR3 contains 13 residues. V was cut by 3 bases and J by 1 base, with 6 bases left in between. The CDR3 nucleotides are TGTGCCAGCAGCTTTTGGAGGAACACTGAAGCTTTCTTT. This encodes CASSFWRNTEAFF.

This clonotype was observed a handful of times. The V and J genes are TRBV3-1 and TRBJ2-3; D is uncertain. Germline CDR1 and CDR2: LGHDT and YNNKEL (reference sequence). V was clipped by 5 bases and J by 5 bases, with 14 bases between them. CDR3 length: 14 residues. The CDR3 sequence is CASSGRAVRDTQYF. The CDR3 DNA follows: TGTGCCAGCAGCGGCCGTGCAGTGAGAGATACGCAGTATTTT.

This clonotype turned up a few times. The rearrangement links TRBV20-1 to TRBJ2-4; D is undetermined. The germline V and J ends were trimmed by 2 bases and 0 bases, with 20 bases remaining between them. Germline loops: CDR1 DFQATT, CDR2 SNEGSKA (reference sequence). This CDR3 has 18 amino acids. The CDR3 region is CSARPMDPNHLAKNIQYF. In nucleotides, the CDR3 is TGCAGTGCTAGACCCATGGACCCTAATCATCTAGCCAAAAACATTCAGTACTTC.

The chain is built from TRBV6-6 and TRBJ2-1; TRBD2 aligns across 11 bases. CDR3 length: 15 amino acids. The V gene end was trimmed by 4 bases and the J gene end by 6 bases; junction bases not matched to a gene: 5. Germline values: CDR1 MNHNY, CDR2 SVGAGI (reference sequence). The CDR3 region is CASSSTSGGSNEQFF. CDR3 coding DNA: TGTGCCAGCAGTTCTACTAGCGGGGGTTCCAATGAGCAGTTCTTC.

The chain carries TRBV7-3 and TRBJ2-1; 11 bases align to TRBD2. Trimming removed 5 bases from V and 10 bases from J; junction bases left unmatched: 7. The CDR3 runs to 14 residues. The germline V gene encodes CDR1 SGHTA and CDR2 FQGTGA. This chain's CDR3 is CASSQTSGVEEQFF. CDR3 DNA: TGTGCCAGCAGCCAGACTAGCGGGGTGGAAGAGCAGTTCTTC.

This clonotype appeared many times. The V gene is TRBV6-6, the J gene TRBJ2-1, with D maybe TRBD1 (5 bases). The CDR3 has 17 residues. Germline V gene data show CDR1 as MNHNY and CDR2 as SVGAGI (reference sequence). V lost 2 bases to trimming and J lost 3 bases, with 17 bases between them. CDR3 bases: TGTGCCAGCAGTTACCCAAGGTCAGGGAAGAGCTACAATGAGCAGTTCTTC. This encodes CASSYPRSGKSYNEQFF.

This clonotype was seen a handful of times. The chain carries TRBV2 and TRBJ2-7; 10 bases are shared with TRBD2. Germline CDR1 and CDR2: SNHLY and FYNNEI. V trimming: 2 bases; J trimming: 3 bases; junction bases outside the gene matches: 4. The CDR3 loop spans 15 amino acids. CDR3 nucleotide sequence: TGTGCCAGCAGTGAAAACCCTAGCGGGGGCTACGAGCAGTACTTC. Its protein is CASSENPSGGYEQYF.

This clonotype came up many times. CDR3 DNA: TGTGCCAGCAGCCAATCCTCAGGGGGCGTGGAGACCCAGTACTTC. Its translation is CASSQSSGGVETQYF. This chain connects TRBV3-1 to TRBJ2-5; TRBD1 aligns across 8 bases. The germline V gene encodes CDR1 LGHDT and CDR2 YNNKEL (reference sequence). V lost 2 bases, J lost 5 bases, and 7 bases stayed unmatched. CDR3 length: 15 amino acids.

The chain combines TRBV25-1 with TRBJ2-1; no firm D call. V gave up 6 bases and J gave up 8 bases, with 11 bases separating them. The CDR3 covers 12 residues. CDR1 is MGHDK and CDR2 is SYGVNS in the germline V gene. The CDR3 region has the DNA TGTGCCAGCAGGGGGAACTCCGATGAGCAGTTCTTC. Its translation is CASRGNSDEQFF.

This clonotype was counted many times. In DNA, the CDR3 is TGTGCCAGCAGTCCCTTCGGGGGGGCTAACAATGAGCAGTTCTTC. This encodes CASSPFGGANNEQFF. The chain uses TRBV6-4 and TRBJ2-1, with 8 positions matching TRBD2. The V and J ends lost 5 bases and 5 bases, in that order; junction bases with no gene match: 8. This CDR3 is 15 amino acids long. Germline CDR1 MRHNA, CDR2 SNTAGT.

The V and J genes are TRBV6-5 and TRBJ1-5, with D possibly TRBD1 on 5 matching bases. Deletions cut 6 bases from V and 6 bases from J, with 15 bases between. Germline values: CDR1 MNHEY, CDR2 SVGAGI. The CDR3 has 14 residues. The CDR3 DNA follows: TGTGCCAGCAGGCCCGGGCTGAGGGGTCAGCCCCAGCATTTT. This translates into CASRPGLRGQPQHF.

The rearrangement uses TRBV7-2 and TRBJ1-1, with TRBD1 as a possible D gene (5 bases). CDR1 is SGHTA, CDR2 FQGNSA, per germline. With 5 bases removed from V and 7 bases from J, the gap between germline ends came to 11 bases. The CDR3 loop spans 12 amino acids. The CDR3 sequence is CASSLRGHEAFF. Written as DNA, the CDR3 is TGTGCCAGCAGCCTCCGGGGCCATGAAGCTTTCTTT.

Only one count was recorded for this clonotype. The chain joins TRBV9 to TRBJ2-6; D unclear. Germline V CDR1 and CDR2: SGDLS, YYNGEE. Trimming left V 7 bases short and J 0 bases short, with 8 bases between. This CDR3 spans 14 amino acids. CDR3 nucleotides: TGTGCCAGCGAGACCTCCTCTGGGGCCAACGTCCTGACTTTC. Translated, it gives CASETSSGANVLTF.

This clonotype appeared a few times. V gene TRBV6-1 combines with J gene TRBJ2-3, with 9 nucleotides matching TRBD1. The CDR3 sequence is 15 residues long. From germline, CDR1 is MNHNS and CDR2 SASEGT. The V gene end was trimmed by 2 bases and the J gene end by 1 base; junction bases not matched to a gene: 1. The CDR3 loop reads CASSERTGGTDTQYF. Written as DNA, the CDR3 is TGTGCCAGCAGTGAAAGGACAGGGGGCACAGATACGCAGTATTTT.

The table lists this clonotype with a few counts. The chain has TRBV7-2 and TRBJ1-2; unclear D gene. This CDR3 is 15 amino acids long. V lost 1 base and J 4 bases, leaving 13 bases between the germline ends. The germline gives CDR1 SGHTA, CDR2 FQGNSA. CDR3 in DNA: TGTGCCAGCAGCTTAGTCCGGTCGGATCTCTATGGCTACACCTTC. It encodes CASSLVRSDLYGYTF.

In this sample, this clonotype turned up a few times. The V gene is TRBV14, the J gene TRBJ1-1; 8 bases fit TRBD1. The length of the CDR3 is 16 residues. The V segment lost 3 bases and the J segment 3 bases; nucleotides outside the gene matches: 9. CDR1 and CDR2 (germline): SGHDN, FVKESK. CDR3 bases: TGTGCCAGCAGCCAGCTTTTGACAGGGGCCGACACTGAAGCTTTCTTT. It specifies CASSQLLTGADTEAFF.

This clonotype was found a few times. The chain has TRBV4-3 and TRBJ2-3; a weak D match, TRBD2 (5 bases). Germline values: CDR1 LGHNA, CDR2 YSLEER. The CDR3 has 14 amino acids. Trimming pared 5 bases from V and 3 bases from J, leaving 12 bases between. CDR3: CASSRRPGTDTQYF. In DNA form, the CDR3 reads TGCGCCAGCAGCAGACGACCGGGGACAGATACGCAGTATTTT.

This chain uses TRBV27 with TRBJ2-5; D may be TRBD2 (6 bases). Trimming took off 6 bases at V and 1 base at J, with 15 bases between the two ends. The V gene's germline CDR1 is MNHEY and CDR2 SMNVEV (reference sequence). The CDR3 runs 15 residues. The CDR3 loop reads CASSLNAGTQETQYF. CDR3 nucleotide sequence: TGTGCCAGCAGCCTGAACGCGGGGACCCAAGAGACCCAGTACTTC.

Only a few counts were recorded for this clonotype. The rearrangement uses TRBV4-3 and TRBJ2-7; D is perhaps TRBD2 (6 bases). The CDR3 has 17 residues. V was cut by 0 bases and J by 3 bases, with 18 bases left in between. Germline V lookup: CDR1 LGHNA, CDR2 YSLEER. The CDR3 bases are TGCGCCAGCAGCCAAGATGAGGCGGGAAGTGCTTACTACGAGCAGTACGTC. Protein product: CASSQDEAGSAYYEQYV.

This clonotype was observed a handful of times. The V call is TRBV28, the J call TRBJ1-5; D is unresolved. CDR1 is MDHEN and CDR2 is SYDVKM in the germline V gene. Trimming pared 5 bases from V and 15 bases from J, leaving 17 bases between. This CDR3 has 12 residues. Written as DNA, the CDR3 is TGTGCCAGCAGTCCGACTTTAGCCGACCCGCATTTT. This codes for CASSPTLADPHF.

The chain recombines TRBV7-9 with TRBJ2-3; D is uncertain. V lost 6 bases and J lost 4, with 8 bases in between. The CDR3 loop spans 12 amino acids. Germline V gives CDR1 SEHNR, CDR2 FQNEAQ (reference sequence). CDR3 sequence reads: CASSPRPDTQYF. CDR3 bases: TGTGCCAGCAGTCCACGACCAGATACGCAGTATTTT.

This clonotype appeared a few times. The V call is TRBV18, the J call TRBJ2-3; D not certain. Germline V gives CDR1 KGHSH, CDR2 LQKENI. Trimming cost V 0 bases and J 2 bases, with 12 bases left between them. The CDR3 is made up of 16 amino acids. The CDR3 sequence: CASSPPGRTPTDTQYF. CDR3 DNA: TGTGCCAGCTCACCACCCGGACGGACCCCCACAGATACGCAGTATTTT.

The V gene is TRBV3-1, the J gene TRBJ1-2; 7 positions agree with TRBD1. Germline trimming cut 4 bases from V and 4 bases from J; bases unmatched to any gene: 18. CDR1 LGHDT and CDR2 YNNKEL come from the germline V gene (reference sequence). The CDR3 is made up of 18 amino acids. The CDR3 reads CASSRPGGDSPSFYGYTF. The CDR3 DNA follows: TGTGCCAGCAGCCGCCCGGGGGGGGACAGTCCGTCATTCTATGGCTACACCTTC.